This passage covers 22 T cell receptor beta chains from one sample sequenced in a study of blood T cell repertoires in COVID-19. The repertoire was sequenced with immunoSEQ multiplex PCR; TCRdb's copy has only in-frame clones and lacks some. Of fewer than 300,000 clones detected, nearly 85% appear once; the ten largest clones hold around 7.8%. The sequenced sample was peripheral blood. The receptors stem from a human donor in a cohort sampled during active COVID-19.

This chain uses TRBV27 with TRBJ2-1; 15 bases are shared with TRBD2. Losses at the gene ends were 6 bases for V and 6 bases for J; bases not matched to a gene: 15. There are 19 residues in the CDR3. Germline-derived CDR1 and CDR2 are MNHEY and SMNVEV (reference sequence). The CDR3 reads CASRAGIGLAGGKGNEQFF. The CDR3 DNA sequence: TGTGCCAGCAGGGCCGGTATTGGACTAGCGGGAGGGAAGGGCAATGAGCAGTTCTTC.

This sequence joins TRBV19 and TRBJ1-4; D is unclear. With 9 bases removed from V and 2 bases from J, the gap between germline ends came to 10 bases. CDR3 size: 13 residues. Germline V gives CDR1 LNHDA, CDR2 SQIVND (reference sequence). In DNA form, the CDR3 reads TGTGCCAGCAGAAAATCGACTAATGAAAAACTGTTTTTT. Residues: CASRKSTNEKLFF.

The chain uses TRBV5-4 and TRBJ1-2; 7 nucleotides align to TRBD1. The CDR3 totals 14 residues. Per germline, CDR1 SGHNT and CDR2 YYREEE (reference sequence). The J segment lost 8 bases and the V segment lost 3 bases, leaving 10 bases of the junction unmatched. CDR3 protein: CASSSIGTAEGYTF. For the CDR3, the DNA is TGTGCCAGCAGCTCCATTGGGACAGCGGAGGGCTACACCTTC.

The gene calls are TRBV15 and TRBJ2-1; possibly TRBD1 for D (6 bases). From germline, CDR1 is LNHNV and CDR2 YYDKDF (reference sequence). This CDR3 comprises 15 residues. Deletions cut 3 bases from V and 4 bases from J, with 13 bases between. The CDR3: CATSSWDKNYNEQFF. CDR3 nucleotide sequence: TGTGCCACCAGCAGTTGGGACAAAAATTACAATGAGCAGTTCTTC.

The chain recombines TRBV7-9 with TRBJ2-1, with TRBD2 matching over 10 bases. This CDR3 contains 16 residues. Per germline, CDR1 SEHNR and CDR2 FQNEAQ (reference sequence). V shed 1 base and J 5 bases; nucleotides not matched to a gene: 5. This CDR3 reads CASSLVWLAGDNEQFF. The DNA for the CDR3 is TGTGCCAGCAGCTTAGTATGGCTAGCGGGGGACAATGAGCAGTTCTTC.

This clone is a singleton in its sample. The chain recombines TRBV5-6 with TRBJ2-3; 11 bases align to TRBD2. The germline V gene has CDR1 SGHDT and CDR2 YYEEEE. This CDR3 region has 18 residues. J gave up 4 bases and V 2 bases, and 12 bases lay outside the gene matches. CDR3 sequence reads: CASSFLAGGFFEADTQYF. CDR3 DNA sequence: TGTGCCAGCAGCTTTTTAGCGGGAGGGTTTTTCGAGGCAGATACGCAGTATTTT.

V gene TRBV5-4 combines with J gene TRBJ2-1; TRBD2 is a possible D gene (6 bases). V was shortened by 4 bases and J by 0 bases, with 14 bases between the two germline ends. This CDR3 is 16 amino acids long. Germline lookup yields CDR1 SGHNT and CDR2 YYREEE (reference sequence). The CDR3 DNA reads TGTGCCAGCAGCCAAAGGGACTTCAGCTCCTACAATGAGCAGTTCTTC. Residues: CASSQRDFSSYNEQFF.

A word on this clone: This same CDR3 is encoded by further DNA sequences in the sample. This sequence joins TRBV9 and TRBJ2-7; TRBD1 matches 7 bases. The CDR3 runs 14 residues. Germline CDR1 SGDLS, CDR2 YYNGEE. Trimming took 0 bases from V and 1 from J; bases not matched to a gene: 1. The DNA of the CDR3 is TGTGCCAGCAGCGTAGGGGACAGTTCCTACGAGCAGTACTTC. This translates into CASSVGDSSYEQYF.

The chain has TRBV12-5 and TRBJ2-7, with D possibly TRBD1 on 6 matching bases. The CDR3 consists of 17 residues. V lost 6 bases, J lost 0 bases, and 21 bases lay in between. Germline-derived CDR1 and CDR2 are LGHNT and FRNRAP. CDR3 DNA: TGTGCTAGTGGCCCTGCGCGATCAGGGGCGAGCTCCTACGAGCAGTACTTC. Translating gives CASGPARSGASSYEQYF.

Remarks on this clone: The junction does not match germline at one end; this may be a read error. The V and J genes are TRBV7-9 and TRBJ2-3; the match to TRBD1 covers 10 bases. The CDR3 sequence is 14 residues long. Germline-derived CDR1 and CDR2 are SEHNR and FQNEAQ (reference sequence). CDR3 nucleotides: TGTGTCAGCAGCATTGGACAGGGGGCAGATACGCAGTATTTT. It specifies CVSSIGQGADTQYF.

This chain connects TRBV20-1 to TRBJ1-3, with no clear D. Trimming removed 3 bases from V and 2 bases from J, with 8 bases in between. This CDR3 comprises 13 residues. The V gene's germline CDR1 is DFQATT and CDR2 SNEGSKA (reference sequence). In DNA, the CDR3 is TGCAGTGCTAGTCGGGATGCTGGAAACACCATATATTTT. This gives the protein CSASRDAGNTIYF.

This sequence joins TRBV29-1 and TRBJ1-1, with 7 bases matching TRBD1. Unmatched junction bases numbered 16, after V lost 7 bases and J lost 11 bases. The CDR3 length is 13 residues. Germline CDR1 is SQVTM and CDR2 is ANQGSEA. This CDR3 reads CSDLPQGRGEAFF. The CDR3 nucleotides are TGCAGCGACCTGCCACAGGGGCGCGGGGAGGCTTTCTTT. The full variable domain, with the rest looked up from reference TRBV29-1 and TRBJ1-1, is SAVISQKPSRDICQRGTSLTIQCQVDSQVTMMFWYRQQPGQSLTLIATANQGSEATYESGFVIDKFPISRPNLTFSTLTVSNMSPEDSSIYLCSDLPQGRGEAFFGQGTRLTVV.

This chain joins TRBV11-3 and TRBJ1-3; D may be TRBD1 (5 bases). The CDR3 totals 15 residues. CDR1 is SGHNT, CDR2 YENEEA, per germline. The ends were cut back, 4 bases at V and 2 bases at J, with 12 bases in the middle. This CDR3 reads CASSSDSLPGNTIYF. DNA for the CDR3: TGTGCCAGCAGCTCCGACAGTCTCCCTGGAAACACCATATATTTT.

The chain links TRBV3-1 (or the pseudogene TRBV3-2) to TRBJ1-2; D possibly corresponds to TRBD1 (6 bases). Germline lookup yields CDR1 LGHDT and CDR2 YNNKEL (reference sequence). This CDR3 has 15 amino acids. With 5 bases removed from V and 0 bases from J, the gap between germline ends came to 13 bases. CDR3 sequence reads: CASSLGHRANYGYTF. The CDR3 nucleotides are TGTGCCAGCAGCTTGGGACACCGAGCTAACTATGGCTACACCTTC.

The rearrangement uses TRBV1 and TRBJ2-4; the table's D gene call, TRBD1, was not cross checked with the DNA. TRBV1 represents a pseudogene. The CDR3 loop spans 19 amino acids. The CDR3 spells CTSSQRDRVAAVAKNIQYF. As DNA, the CDR3 is TGCACCAGCAGCCAACGGGACAGGGTAGCTGCTGTGGCCAAAAACATTCAGTACTTC.

In regard to this clone: The same CDR3 arises from other DNA sequences in this sample as well. The V gene is TRBV7-6, the J gene TRBJ2-5; possible D gene TRBD1, 6 bases. Per germline, CDR1 SGHVS and CDR2 FNYEAQ. This CDR3 region has 15 residues. V lost 0 bases to trimming and J lost 2 bases, with 10 bases between them. The CDR3 here is CASSLARTVQETQYF. The CDR3 region has the DNA TGTGCCAGCAGCTTAGCGCGGACAGTACAAGAGACCCAGTACTTC.

This chain connects TRBV4-3 to TRBJ2-3; 12 bases map to TRBD2. The germline CDR1 and CDR2 sequences are LGHNA and YSLEER. V trimming: 3 bases; J trimming: 5 bases; junction bases outside the gene matches: 12. This CDR3 comprises 18 residues. This CDR3 reads CASSQASGGARVGDTQYF. In DNA form, the CDR3 reads TGCGCCAGCAGCCAGGCTAGCGGGGGGGCCAGGGTTGGAGATACGCAGTATTTT.

The rearrangement uses TRBV7-2 and TRBJ2-7; D unclear. CDR1 and CDR2 (germline): SGHTA, FQGNSA. The CDR3 loop spans 15 amino acids. V was trimmed by 7 bases and J by 0 bases, leaving 16 bases between them. CDR3 nucleotide sequence: TGTGCCAGCACTGAGACGGGTGGTAACTCCTACGAGCAGTACTTC. Protein product: CASTETGGNSYEQYF.

This clone was seen a few times. The J gene is TRBJ1-1, the V gene TRBV28; D is perhaps TRBD1 (5 bases). CDR1 MDHEN and CDR2 SYDVKM come from the germline V gene. There are 13 residues in the CDR3. Trimming cost V 3 bases and J 6 bases, with 11 bases left between them. The CDR3 coding sequence is TGTGCCAGCAGTTTCGCGGGGCGTCCTGAAGCTTTCTTT. This encodes CASSFAGRPEAFF.

The CDR3 DNA is TGTGCCAGCAGCTTAGGGGGACATCGGAATGAAAAACTGTTTTTT. This gives the protein CASSLGGHRNEKLFF. The rearrangement joins TRBV11-2 to TRBJ1-4, with D possibly matching TRBD1 (6 bases). The CDR3 covers 15 residues. V was shortened by 1 base and J by 5 bases, with 11 bases between the two germline ends. In germline, CDR1 is SGHAT, CDR2 FQNNGV.

Here the CDR3 reads CASSRPLAGRYEQYF. CDR3 bases: TGCGCCAGCAGCCGCCCTCTAGCGGGGAGATACGAGCAGTACTTC. The chain has TRBV4-1 and TRBJ2-7; 9 bases fit TRBD2. CDR3 size: 15 residues. CDR1 and CDR2 from the germline V gene are MGHRA and YSYEKL. After removal of 4 bases from V and 4 bases from J, the junction contained 8 bases not matched to a gene.

This chain joins TRBV20-1 and TRBJ2-7; 11 bases align to TRBD1. Germline-derived CDR1 and CDR2 are DFQATT and SNEGSKA (reference sequence). V gave up 3 bases and J gave up 7 bases; unmatched junction bases: 5. CDR3 length: 13 amino acids. The DNA for the CDR3 is TGCAGTGCTAGTGGACAGGGGGCCTGGGAGCAGTACTTC. It codes for CSASGQGAWEQYF.